The TCR beta chain under discussion was sequenced for a study of cytomegalovirus exposure and HLA in healthy donors. The ends lost 7 bases at V and 4 bases at J; junction bases unmatched: 11. Germline lookup yields CDR1 SGHRS and CDR2 YFSETQ. This CDR3 is 16 amino acids long. The sample holds one count of this clone. Its antigen is not identified. Study findings and constraints: According to a later analysis, donors in an Asian-associated ancestry cluster reportedly had fewer N-insertions than the 666-donor mean. Later work associated over 15,000 TCR beta sequences with HLA alleles at 0.05 false discovery rate. Later analysis demonstrated an association between a missense DCLRE1C variant and TCR beta V- and J-gene trimming. DRB1 showed the most TCR associations and HLA-C the fewest in a later analysis, as rates varied by HLA locus.

The PCR used 60 Vbeta and 13 Jbeta primers. Method: immunoSEQ multiplex PCR; TCRdb's copy keeps in-frame clones and lacks some. The profile covers about 170,000 clones, with around four fifths appearing a single time and about 1.2% taken by the ten largest. The receptor was isolated from a boy younger than 10 in good health and CMV-seronegative. Sequencing was done on a sample of PBMCs. The V call is TRBV5-1, the J call TRBJ2-2; 9 nucleotides match TRBD2. CDR3: CASLDPGLAGTGELFF. The DNA of the CDR3 is TGCGCCAGCCTCGATCCGGGACTAGCTGGCACCGGGGAGCTGTTTTTT. The variable domain in full, completed from reference TRBV5-1 and TRBJ2-2, reads KAGVTQTPRYLIKTRGQQVTLSCSPISGHRSVSWYQQTPGQGLQFLFEYFSETQRNKGNFPGRFSGRQFSNSRSEMNVSTLELGDSALYLCASLDPGLAGTGELFFGEGSRLTVL.